This TCR beta chain emerged from a study of T cells in Graves' hyperthyroidism and ophthalmopathy. The CDR3 regions of TCR beta were amplified from RNA transcripts. An initial round of RT-PCR targeting the TCR CDR3 relied on the HTBI primer set. TCRdb passed the multiplex PCR reads through MiXCR, listing each CDR3 protein once. Of 200,000 to 300,000 distinct CDR3 sequences listed, around 15% are singletons. This clonotype appeared many times. Antigen unknown. Study-level results: Most expanded thyroid clonotypes above 0.001 recurred in blood.

The source is a woman between 18 and 29 years old with Graves' ophthalmopathy. The sample taken for sequencing was blood.

CDR3 sequence (DNA): TGCGCCAGCAGCTTGATTCTGGGGGCCTATGGCTACACCTTC. Its translation: CASSLILGAYGYTF. The chain carries TRBV5-1 and TRBJ1-2; tentatively, D is TRBD1 (6 bases). The CDR3 runs 14 residues. V lost 1 base, J lost 4 bases, and 11 bases lay in between. Looked up from germline, CDR1 is SGHRS and CDR2 is YFSETQ.